This passage covers 28 T cell receptor beta chains from one sample sequenced in a study of graft-versus-host responses after intestinal transplantation. Method: immunoSEQ multiplex PCR; TCRdb's copy keeps in-frame clones and lacks some. Altogether about 97,000 clones are present, 80% to 95% being singletons, with the ten largest covering about 16%. This material consisted of PBMCs, taken roughly 450 days after intestinal transplant. The receptor set was obtained from a human patient who received an intestinal transplant, so some T cells may come from the graft donor.

CDR3 nucleotides: TGTGCCAGCTCACTCGAGGGGGCCTGGACTGAAGCTTTCTTT. It translates to CASSLEGAWTEAFF. The gene calls are TRBV18 and TRBJ1-1, with 7 bases aligning to TRBD1. Trimming removed 4 bases from V and 5 bases from J; junction bases left unmatched: 7. This CDR3 contains 14 residues. The V gene's germline CDR1 is KGHSH and CDR2 LQKENI.

This chain connects TRBV11-2 to TRBJ2-2; D gene ambiguous. CDR1 is SGHAT and CDR2 is FQNNGV in the germline V gene. V gave up 5 bases and J gave up 8 bases, with 6 bases separating them. This CDR3 is built from 11 residues. DNA for the CDR3: TGTGCCAGCAGCACTGGAGGGGAGCTGTTTTTT. Translated: CASSTGGELFF.

This clone was detected once. The rearrangement links TRBV29-1 to TRBJ2-1; 9 bases are shared with TRBD2. Trimming at V came to 1 base and at J to 3 bases, leaving 7 bases not matched to a gene. Germline-derived CDR1 and CDR2 are SQVTM and ANQGSEA. The CDR3 sequence is 16 residues long. The CDR3 region has the DNA TGCAGCGTTGAAGGGCTAGCGGGGCGGGACTACAATGAGCAGTTCTTC. Translation: CSVEGLAGRDYNEQFF.

The CDR3 reads CASSTGRLNTEAFF. The CDR3 region has the DNA TGTGCCAGCAGCACCGGACGGCTGAACACTGAAGCTTTCTTT. The chain joins TRBV9 to TRBJ1-1, with unresolved D. Germline-derived CDR1 and CDR2 are SGDLS and YYNGEE. Trimming left V 4 bases short and J 0 bases short, with 10 bases between. This CDR3 comprises 14 residues.

The chain combines TRBV2 with TRBJ1-5; D remains ambiguous. There are 14 residues in the CDR3. V was cut by 5 bases and J by 0 bases, with 8 bases left in between. Germline CDR1 reads SNHLY; CDR2 reads FYNNEI. The CDR3 loop reads CASSRTDSNQPQHF. CDR3 in DNA: TGTGCCAGCAGTCGGACGGATAGCAATCAGCCCCAGCATTTT.

The chain is built from TRBV19 and TRBJ1-2; 7 bases are a match to TRBD1. V trimming: 3 bases; J trimming: 3 bases; junction bases outside the gene matches: 4. There are 14 residues in the CDR3. Looked up from germline, CDR1 is LNHDA and CDR2 is SQIVND (reference sequence). CDR3 region: CASSIDRADYGYTF. CDR3 bases: TGTGCCAGTAGTATTGACAGGGCTGACTATGGCTACACCTTC.

The chain carries TRBV6-5 and TRBJ1-1; D uncertain. The V and J ends lost 7 bases and 1 base respectively, with 4 bases between them. CDR3 size: 11 residues. CDR1 MNHEY and CDR2 SVGAGI come from the germline V gene. CDR3 DNA sequence: TGTGCCAGCAAGAGGAACACTGAAGCTTTCTTT. Its translation is CASKRNTEAFF.

Here the CDR3 DNA reads TGTGCCAGCAGCGTGTGGGGACAGCCTGCAACTAATGAAAAACTGTTTTTT. Translating gives CASSVWGQPATNEKLFF. The J gene is TRBJ1-4, the V gene TRBV9; 7 nucleotides line up with TRBD1. Germline V gives CDR1 SGDLS, CDR2 YYNGEE. Germline trimming cut 2 bases from V and 0 bases from J; bases unmatched to any gene: 7. This CDR3 comprises 17 residues.

This rearrangement joins TRBV6-5 to TRBJ1-6; D is perhaps TRBD1 (5 bases). CDR1 is MNHEY and CDR2 is SVGAGI in the germline V gene. The CDR3 spans 14 residues. Trimming took 2 bases from V and 7 from J, leaving 9 bases between them. The CDR3 region has the DNA TGTGCCAGCAGTTACAGGGGAGAAAATTCACCCCTCCACTTT. Translation: CASSYRGENSPLHF.

The V call is TRBV9, the J call TRBJ2-1, with 9 bases aligning to TRBD1. CDR3 size: 15 residues. The junction had 10 bases not matched to a gene; V was cut back by 4 bases and J by 8 bases. Germline CDR1 and CDR2: SGDLS and YYNGEE. The CDR3 spells CASSLGTGLSDEQFF. DNA for the CDR3: TGTGCCAGCAGCCTCGGGACAGGGTTGAGCGATGAGCAGTTCTTC.

J is TRBJ1-1 and V is TRBV18; perhaps TRBD1 as D (6 bases). The CDR3 runs 14 residues. The germline CDR1 and CDR2 sequences are KGHSH and LQKENI. V shed 3 bases and J shed 1 base, with 9 bases lying between them. This CDR3 is CASSPRGGNTEAFF. The CDR3 DNA reads as TGTGCCAGCTCACCTAGGGGGGGGAACACTGAAGCTTTCTTT. The complete variable domain, with remaining parts taken from reference TRBV18 and TRBJ1-1, reads NAGVMQNPRHLVRRRGQEARLRCSPMKGHSHVYWYRQLPEEGLKFMVYLQKENIIDESGMPKERFSAEFPKEGPSILRIQQVVRGDSAAYFCASSPRGGNTEAFFGQGTRLTVV.

The V and J genes are TRBV11-3 and TRBJ2-1; 13 bases agree with TRBD2. This CDR3 comprises 17 residues. In germline, CDR1 is SGHNT, CDR2 YENEEA. J was trimmed by 8 bases and V by 1 base; bases with no gene match: 8. The chain's CDR3 is CASSLGALAGGPDEQFF. Here the CDR3 DNA reads TGTGCCAGCAGCTTAGGGGCACTAGCGGGGGGGCCAGATGAGCAGTTCTTC.

This rearrangement joins TRBV29-1 to TRBJ1-3, with D tentatively TRBD1 (6 bases). Trimming cost V 2 bases and J 0 bases, with 14 bases left between them. CDR3 size: 16 residues. Looked up from germline, CDR1 is SQVTM and CDR2 is ANQGSEA. The CDR3 DNA sequence: TGCAGCGTTGAATCCGACAGGTTTGCCTCTGGAAACACCATATATTTT. The encoded protein is CSVESDRFASGNTIYF.

The J gene is TRBJ1-3, the V gene TRBV11-2; unclear D gene. Germline loops: CDR1 SGHAT, CDR2 FQNNGV. The CDR3 has 16 amino acids. V was trimmed by 5 bases and J by 0 bases, leaving 14 bases between them. The CDR3 region has the DNA TGTGCCAGCAGCCACCGTTCTGGGATCTCTGGAAACACCATATATTTT. Translating gives CASSHRSGISGNTIYF.

This chain links TRBV25-1 with TRBJ1-5; D gene uncertain. Trimming pared 6 bases from V and 2 bases from J, leaving 8 bases between. This CDR3 comprises 13 residues. CDR1 is MGHDK, CDR2 SYGVNS, per germline. CDR3 DNA sequence: TGTGCCAGCAGCGGGAGCGGCAATCAGCCCCAGCATTTT. Its translation: CASSGSGNQPQHF.

V is TRBV7-9 and J is TRBJ2-5; TRBD2 might be the D (5 bases). Trimming pared 7 bases from V and 1 base from J, leaving 16 bases between. The CDR3 is made up of 15 amino acids. From germline, CDR1 is SEHNR and CDR2 FQNEAQ (reference sequence). The CDR3 protein is CASTKSGAVQETQYF. CDR3 DNA: TGTGCCAGCACTAAAAGCGGAGCCGTCCAAGAGACCCAGTACTTC.

This rearrangement joins TRBV6-1 to TRBJ2-5, with D unresolved. The CDR3 extends over 14 amino acids. Germline V gene data show CDR1 as MNHNS and CDR2 as SASEGT. The V gene lost 1 base and the J gene lost 1 base, with 7 bases spanning the gap. The CDR3, as DNA: TGTGCCAGCAGTGAAGGGATAGCCCAAGAGACCCAGTACTTC. This codes for CASSEGIAQETQYF.

The V call is TRBV7-2, the J call TRBJ2-7; D may be TRBD1 (6 bases). Germline CDR1 and CDR2: SGHTA and FQGNSA. Trimming took 5 bases from V and 5 from J, leaving 13 bases between them. This CDR3 spans 13 amino acids. The CDR3 sequence: CASSPRQAHEQYF. The CDR3 DNA reads as TGTGCCAGCAGCCCGCGACAGGCCCACGAGCAGTACTTC.

The chain recombines TRBV15 with TRBJ1-3, with TRBD1 as a possible D gene (5 bases). Germline V gene data show CDR1 as LNHNV and CDR2 as YYDKDF (reference sequence). The CDR3 length is 15 residues. V was cut by 2 bases and J by 2 bases, with 10 bases left in between. The CDR3 protein is CATSRTPGPGNTIYF. The CDR3 bases are TGTGCCACCAGCAGAACTCCGGGGCCTGGAAACACCATATATTTT.

The chain joins TRBV7-3 to TRBJ1-2; no definite D call. V was cut by 2 bases and J by 0 bases, with 4 bases left in between. Germline CDR1 reads SGHTA; CDR2 reads FQGTGA. The CDR3 extends over 13 amino acids. The CDR3 region has the DNA TGTGCCAGCAGCTTAGGCCCTAACTATGGCTACACCTTC. Amino acid sequence: CASSLGPNYGYTF.

This chain joins TRBV27 and TRBJ1-2; a possible D gene is TRBD1 (6 bases). The CDR3 length is 14 residues. Germline-derived CDR1 and CDR2 are MNHEY and SMNVEV (reference sequence). V was cut by 3 bases and J by 0 bases, with 8 bases left in between. The CDR3, as DNA: TGTGCCAGCAGTTTGCGGACAGCTAACTATGGCTACACCTTC. Amino acids: CASSLRTANYGYTF.

The chain carries TRBV5-1 and TRBJ1-1, with 9 bases aligning to TRBD1. The V gene's germline CDR1 is SGHRS and CDR2 YFSETQ. After removal of 4 bases from V and 5 bases from J, the junction contained 6 bases not matched to a gene. This CDR3 comprises 14 residues. CDR3 DNA sequence: TGCGCCAGCAGCGCCAACAGGGGGCGGACTGAAGCTTTCTTT. Translation gives CASSANRGRTEAFF.

The CDR3 sequence: CTSRKREASGGQETQYF. CDR3 nucleotide sequence: TGCACCAGCAGGAAAAGAGAGGCTAGCGGGGGCCAAGAGACCCAGTACTTC. The chain links TRBV1 to TRBJ2-5; the table's D call, TRBD2, has no DNA check behind it. TRBV1 is a pseudogene segment. The CDR3 is made up of 17 amino acids.

This clone has just one count. CDR3 sequence: CASSIGTSGTYEQYF. The DNA for the CDR3 is TGTGCCAGCAGCATTGGGACTAGCGGTACCTACGAGCAGTACTTC. J is TRBJ2-7 and V is TRBV5-4, with TRBD2 identical over 11 bases. CDR3 length: 15 amino acids. The germline V gene has CDR1 SGHNT and CDR2 YYREEE (reference sequence). J lost 2 bases, V lost 4 bases, and 5 bases had no gene match.

This chain links TRBV5-1 with TRBJ1-2; TRBD1 agrees at 7 bases. After removal of 3 bases from V and 0 bases from J, the junction contained 2 bases not matched to a gene. Looked up from germline, CDR1 is SGHRS and CDR2 is YFSETQ. This CDR3 spans 14 amino acids. This CDR3 reads CASSYTGANYGYTF. CDR3 nucleotides: TGCGCCAGCAGCTATACAGGGGCTAACTATGGCTACACCTTC.

CDR3 DNA: TGTGCCAGCAGCCAAACCCCCGGGAGATTTGGGCTGTTTTTT. Protein product: CASSQTPGRFGLFF. The chain couples TRBV14 to TRBJ2-2, with TRBD2 as a possible D gene (6 bases). Trimming pared 2 bases from V and 13 bases from J, leaving 17 bases between. Germline assignment: CDR1 SGHDN and CDR2 FVKESK. This CDR3 has 14 residues.

The CDR3 loop reads CASSLGDNPYEQYF. The CDR3 DNA reads as TGCGCCAGCAGCTTGGGCGACAACCCCTACGAGCAGTACTTC. This chain joins TRBV5-1 and TRBJ2-7; D not certain. The V end was cut by 0 bases, the J end by 2 bases, with 9 bases between. The CDR3 contains 14 residues. CDR1 and CDR2 from the germline V gene are SGHRS and YFSETQ.

The CDR3 DNA reads TGTGCCAGCAGCCAAGGGGGGTTGCAGGTCGGGTACGAGCAGTACTTC. This encodes CASSQGGLQVGYEQYF. The chain recombines TRBV7-9 with TRBJ2-7; perhaps D is TRBD1 or TRBD2 (6 bases each). Trimming pared 5 bases from V and 4 bases from J, leaving 21 bases between. The CDR3 is 16 amino acids. Germline V gene data show CDR1 as SEHNR and CDR2 as FQNEAQ (reference sequence).